Following are 8 T cell receptor beta chains from one sample sequenced in a study of blood T cell repertoires in COVID-19 (dated by TCRdb to 2020 to 2021). Receptors were amplified or captured by the immunoSEQ multiplex PCR assay. TCRdb stores this immuneACCESS table with in-frame sequences only. Part of the clones is absent; in the studies checked, under half of the shortfall reflects unresolved V genes, and no reason is known for the rest. Counted in this sample were roughly 250,000 clones; more than 85% of them appeared once. Around 0.88% of the sample is held by the ten biggest clonotypes. Source material: peripheral blood. The origin of the receptors is a man aged 25 to 40 with acute or convalescent COVID-19.

This sequence joins TRBV5-1 and TRBJ2-1; no clear D gene. The CDR3 loop spans 14 amino acids. Germline assignment: CDR1 SGHRS and CDR2 YFSETQ. Between the trimmed V and J ends, which lost 1 base and 5 bases, there was a span of 10 bases. CDR3 nucleotides: TGCGCCAGCAGCTTGAGTACTCCTCACAATGAGCAGTTCTTC. It encodes CASSLSTPHNEQFF.

This chain joins TRBV4-1 and TRBJ1-6; 7 nucleotides align to TRBD1. Germline trimming cut 4 bases from V and 10 bases from J; bases unmatched to any gene: 19. Looked up from germline, CDR1 is MGHRA and CDR2 is YSYEKL. This CDR3 region has 18 residues. The CDR3: CASSLTPFNRQGYSPLHF. CDR3 coding DNA: TGCGCCAGCAGCCTCACCCCCTTCAATCGACAGGGCTACTCACCCCTCCACTTT.

This chain connects TRBV9 to TRBJ2-3; possibly TRBD1 for D (6 bases). The CDR3 extends over 14 amino acids. The V gene lost 2 bases and the J gene lost 1 base, with 8 bases spanning the gap. The germline V gene has CDR1 SGDLS and CDR2 YYNGEE. In nucleotides, the CDR3 is TGTGCCAGCAGCGTCAGGGGCGGCACAGATACGCAGTATTTT. Amino acids: CASSVRGGTDTQYF. Combining the CDR3 with reference TRBV9 and TRBJ2-3 gives the whole variable domain DSGVTQTPKHLITATGQRVTLRCSPRSGDLSVYWYQQSLDQGLQFLIQYYNGEERAKGNILERFSAQQFPDLHSELNLSSLELGDSALYFCASSVRGGTDTQYFGPGTRLTVL.

As for this clone: Other nucleotide sequences in the sample specify the same CDR3. V usage is TRBV5-1 and J usage is TRBJ2-7; D is possibly TRBD2 (5 bases). The germline V gene encodes CDR1 SGHRS and CDR2 YFSETQ. The CDR3 totals 14 residues. Trimming took off 4 bases at V and 2 bases at J, with 13 bases between the two ends. The CDR3 sequence is CASSLWTGTYEQYF. The CDR3 nucleotides read TGCGCCAGCAGCCTTTGGACGGGGACCTACGAGCAGTACTTC. The whole variable domain, remainder taken from reference TRBV5-1 and TRBJ2-7, is KAGVTQTPRYLIKTRGQQVTLSCSPISGHRSVSWYQQTPGQGLQFLFEYFSETQRNKGNFPGRFSGRQFSNSRSEMNVSTLELGDSALYLCASSLWTGTYEQYFGPGTRLTVT.

The chain couples TRBV10-2 to TRBJ1-1; 7 positions agree with TRBD1. CDR3 length equals 14 residues. Germline V CDR1 and CDR2: WSHSY, SAAADI. Trimming cost V 7 bases and J 1 base; bases outside gene matches: 6. The CDR3 nucleotides are TGCGCCAGCAAGGGGGCTTTATCGAACACTGAAGCTTTCTTT. It is translated as CASKGALSNTEAFF.

This clone was seen more than once but under ten times. The J gene is TRBJ1-1, the V gene TRBV19, with TRBD1 matching over 8 bases. Germline V gives CDR1 LNHDA, CDR2 SQIVND (reference sequence). The CDR3 runs to 15 residues. The ends lost 4 bases at V and 4 bases at J; junction bases unmatched: 8. Here the CDR3 reads CASSTRTGILTEAFF. The CDR3, as DNA: TGTGCCAGTAGTACGCGGACAGGGATCCTCACTGAAGCTTTCTTT.

Only a few counts were recorded for this clone. The chain couples TRBV5-4 to TRBJ1-2; weak D call: TRBD1 (6 bases). Germline V gene sequence: CDR1 SGHNT, CDR2 YYREEE (reference sequence). The CDR3 is 15 residues long. V was trimmed by 3 bases and J by 5 bases, leaving 17 bases between them. DNA of the CDR3: TGTGCCAGCAGCTCGGCGGGGGGCGCGGGGTATGGCTACACCTTC. Encoded protein: CASSSAGGAGYGYTF.

Only one count was recorded for this clone. V and J are TRBV19 and TRBJ1-4; the match to TRBD1 covers 7 bases. Trimming took 4 bases from V and 2 from J; bases not matched to a gene: 10. CDR3 size: 17 residues. Looked up from germline, CDR1 is LNHDA and CDR2 is SQIVND (reference sequence). CDR3 region: CASSKRGRWTTNEKLFF. The CDR3 bases are TGTGCCAGTAGTAAAAGGGGGCGCTGGACGACTAATGAAAAACTGTTTTTT.